A selection of T cell receptor beta chains follows, all from one sample in a study of T cell responses to AZD1222 COVID-19 vaccine. TCRdb's copy holds only in-frame clones and misses some; the assay was immunoSEQ multiplex PCR. This repertoire shows 80,000 to 100,000 clones, 80% to 90% found once; its top ten account for roughly an eighth. Sequenced material: peripheral blood, taken 28 days after the second AZD1222 dose. Every receptor here comes from an adult who received the AZD1222 COVID-19 vaccine. Each CDR3 is given with its conserved first and last residue. The D gene is left open where the match is weak. Size is omitted from some rows. Given values are once, few, many or a class for expanded clones.

TRBV6-1	NA	NA	TRBJ2-2	TGTGCCAGCAGTGAAATTGGGGGAGGTGGGGAGCTGTTTTTT	CASSEIGGGGELFF
TRBV7-2	NA	NA	TRBJ2-2	TGTGCCAGCAGAATAGGGGAGAACGGGGAGCTGTTTTTT	CASRIGENGELFF
TRBV9	NA	few	TRBJ1-3	TGTGCCAGCAGCGTAGCGTACGGGGACACCATATATTTT	CASSVAYGDTIYF
TRBV28	TRBD1	NA	TRBJ1-2	TGTGCCAGCACCAGGGGGAATGGCTACACCTTC	CASTRGNGYTF
TRBV6-5	NA	NA	TRBJ2-1	TGTGCCAGCACCCGAGGACAGGAGGGGTACAATGAGCAGTTCTTC	CASTRGQEGYNEQFF
TRBV7-2	NA	NA	TRBJ2-5	TGTGCCAGCAGCAGGGCACCCTGGGTCTCGGAGACCCAGTACTTC	CASSRAPWVSETQYF
TRBV6-5	TRBD1	NA	TRBJ1-3	TGTGCCAGCAGTTACGCAGGGGGCTACTCTGGAAACACCATATATTTT	CASSYAGGYSGNTIYF
TRBV19	NA	NA	TRBJ1-1	TGTGCCAGTAATCCTTCAATGAACACTGAAGCTTTCTTT	CASNPSMNTEAFF
TRBV4-2	TRBD2	NA	TRBJ2-5	TGTGCCAGCAGCCAAGATTGGCTAGCGGGGCAAGAGACCCAGTACTTC	CASSQDWLAGQETQYF
TRBV18	NA	once	TRBJ2-1	TGTGCCAGCTCCGTTGGGGGAAGAATAACCCCGTACAATGAGCAGTTCTTC	CASSVGGRITPYNEQFF
TRBV12-3/TRBV12-4	NA	NA	TRBJ2-1	TGTGCCAGCAGTGCCTTGGGCCGCGGTGAGCAGTTCTTC	CASSALGRGEQFF
TRBV10-1	TRBD2	NA	TRBJ2-2	TGCGCCAGCAGCCTAAGGGGGGAAGAGGGACTAGAGGTGACCGGGGAGCTGTTTTTT	CASSLRGEEGLEVTGELFF
TRBV6-1	NA	once	TRBJ1-5	TGTGCCAGCAGTGAAGCACGACTCAATCAGCCCCAGCATTTT	CASSEARLNQPQHF
TRBV4-3	TRBD1	NA	TRBJ1-1	TGCGCCAGCAGCCAAGAGGACAGGATGAACACTGAAGCTTTCTTT	CASSQEDRMNTEAFF
TRBV24-1	NA	once	TRBJ1-2	TGTGCCACCCACCAGGGGAGTGATGGCTACACCTTC	CATHQGSDGYTF
TRBV5-6	NA	NA	TRBJ1-2	TGTGCCAGCAGCTTGGAAAGGGGCTCTGGCTACACCTTC	CASSLERGSGYTF
TRBV4-3	NA	NA	TRBJ1-4	TGCGCCAGCAGCCAAGATCAGGGGCCTAATGAAAAACTGTTTTTT	CASSQDQGPNEKLFF
TRBV5-6	NA	NA	TRBJ1-3	TGTGCCAGCAGCTTGAAGGGTGGTGGAAACACCATATATTTT	CASSLKGGGNTIYF
TRBV30	NA	NA	TRBJ1-6	TGTGCCTGTCAACCTGGGGTGACTTATAATTCACCCCTCCACTTT	CACQPGVTYNSPLHF
TRBV28	NA	NA	TRBJ1-5	TGTGCCAGCAGTTCACACAGTCGCCATAGCAATCAGCCCCAGCATTTT	CASSSHSRHSNQPQHF
TRBV24-1	TRBD1	NA	TRBJ2-5	TGTGCCACCAGTGAGACAGGGTCTGGGAAAGAGACCCAGTACTTC	CATSETGSGKETQYF
TRBV29-1	NA	once	TRBJ1-1	TGCAGCGTTGGGGGCACAGGCACTGAAGCTTTCTTT	CSVGGTGTEAFF
TRBV18	TRBD1	NA	TRBJ1-1	TGTGCCAGCTCACCGGGGCAGGGGGGAAACACTGAAGCTTTCTTT	CASSPGQGGNTEAFF
TRBV7-2	NA	NA	TRBJ1-6	TGTGCCAGCAGCTTAGCACTTGGTGGAGTCCACTTT	CASSLALGGVHF
TRBV7-8	TRBD1	NA	TRBJ2-3	TGTGCCAGCAGCACCCGGACAGGCGGGGATACGCAGTATTTT	CASSTRTGGDTQYF
TRBV30	TRBD1	NA	TRBJ1-5	TGTGCCTGGAGTTTCACTCCGGGACAGGGGGCGGGTGGCAATCAGCCCCAGCATTTT	CAWSFTPGQGAGGNQPQHF
TRBV5-8	NA	NA	TRBJ1-2	TGTGCCAGCAGCTCCTTGTCAGGGTGGCTCACCTTC	CASSSLSGWLTF
TRBV6-6	TRBD1	NA	TRBJ1-2	TGTGCCAGCAGTTACCGGGGACAGAACTATGGCTACACCTTC	CASSYRGQNYGYTF
TRBV9	TRBD1	NA	TRBJ2-3	TGTGCCAGCAGCGCACAGGGGCGCCCAGATACGCAGTATTTT	CASSAQGRPDTQYF
TRBV7-9	TRBD2	NA	TRBJ2-1	TGTGCCAGCAGCTTAACTTTCGAGCGGGAGGTCAATGAGCAGTTCTTC	CASSLTFEREVNEQFF
TRBV30	TRBD2	NA	TRBJ2-4	TGTGCCTGGAGCGGGACTAGCCGGGCCAAAAACATTCAGTACTTC	CAWSGTSRAKNIQYF
TRBV19	TRBD2	NA	TRBJ2-1	TGTGCCAGTAGTAGGACTAGCGGGACCCAAACTTATGAGCAGTTCTTC	CASSRTSGTQTYEQFF
TRBV5-4	NA	NA	TRBJ2-7	TGTGCCAGCAGTCTCCAAGGACCGGGCTCCTACGAGCAGTACTTC	CASSLQGPGSYEQYF
TRBV7-9	TRBD2	few	TRBJ2-6	TGTGCCAGCAGCCCCGGACTAGCGGGAACACGCGGGGCCAACGTCCTGACTTTC	CASSPGLAGTRGANVLTF
TRBV18	NA	NA	TRBJ2-6	TGTGCCAGCTCACCTAGGACTTCTGGGGCCAACGTCCTGACTTTC	CASSPRTSGANVLTF
TRBV7-2	TRBD2	NA	TRBJ2-1	TGTGCCAGCAGCTTAGTTTTCACTAGCGGTACCTACAATGAGCAGTTCTTC	CASSLVFTSGTYNEQFF
TRBV23-1	NA	NA	TRBJ1-2	TGCGCCAGCAGTCGGTCCCCCGGGGGGTACCCAGCCCTCTATGGCTACACCTTC	CASSRSPGGYPALYGYTF
TRBV18	TRBD2	NA	TRBJ2-1	TGTGCCAGCTCACCAGGGACATGGACGGGAGGGCCTAATGAGCAGTTCTTC	CASSPGTWTGGPNEQFF
TRBV6-2/TRBV6-3	TRBD1	NA	TRBJ1-2	TGTGCCAGCAGTTGGACAGGGCCGCCTAACTATGGCTACACCTTC	CASSWTGPPNYGYTF
TRBV6-5	NA	many	TRBJ1-5	TGTGCCAGCAGTTTAACAGGGACCAGCAATCAGCCCCAGCATTTT	CASSLTGTSNQPQHF
TRBV10-3	NA	NA	TRBJ1-2	TGTGCCATCACCGAGGTAGATGGCTATGGCTACACCTTC	CAITEVDGYGYTF
TRBV5-8	NA	NA	TRBJ1-1	TGTGCCAGCAGCACCCAAATGGCTGAAGCTTTCTTT	CASSTQMAEAFF